These 4 T cell receptor beta chains came from one sample sequenced in a study of T cells in Graves' hyperthyroidism and ophthalmopathy. RNA transcripts served as the template for amplifying TCR beta CDR3 regions. With the HTBI primer set, the TCR CDR3 went through a first round of RT-PCR. TCRdb fed the multiplex PCR reads into MiXCR, producing one record per CDR3 protein. Of nearly 600,000 distinct CDR3 sequences in the sample, 11% to 15% were seen once. The sample was blood. Receptors were obtained from a woman aged 18-29 years with Graves' ophthalmopathy.

This rearrangement joins TRBV10-2 to TRBJ2-6, with a weak D call TRBD2 (5 bases). The V and J ends lost 10 bases and 0 bases respectively, with 19 bases between them. Germline CDR1 reads WSHSY; CDR2 reads SAAADI. The CDR3 is made up of 17 amino acids. The CDR3 DNA reads TGCGCCATCGGTAGGGAGACGCTACTCTCTGGGGCCAACGTCCTGACTTTC. Protein sequence: CAIGRETLLSGANVLTF.

The rearrangement joins TRBV4-3 to TRBJ1-6, with D possibly matching TRBD1 (6 bases). The CDR3 totals 16 residues. Germline V gene lookup returns CDR1 LGHNA and CDR2 YSLEER. V was trimmed by 1 base and J by 7 bases, leaving 14 bases between them. In DNA form, the CDR3 reads TGCGCCAGCAGCCAAGCTCGGGGGGGCTGGAATTCACCCCTCCACTTT. This codes for CASSQARGGWNSPLHF.

Notes on this clonotype: The CDR3 ends on some other residue instead of the conserved phenylalanine or tryptophan, so this is likely a read error. V is TRBV5-1 and J is TRBJ2-7, with 7 bases aligning to TRBD1. CDR3 length: 13 residues. The ends lost 3 bases at V and 2 bases at J; junction bases unmatched: 2. Looked up from germline, CDR1 is SGHRS and CDR2 is YFSETQ. Here the CDR3 DNA reads TGCGCCAGCAGCTCGGACAGGACCTACGAGCAGTACCTC. Translating gives CASSSDRTYEQYL.

This clonotype was recorded at least ten times. The chain has TRBV30 and TRBJ2-7, with D unclear. The CDR3 runs to 15 residues. Germline lookup yields CDR1 GTSNPN and CDR2 SVGIG (reference sequence). V was cut by 0 bases and J by 3 bases, with 15 bases left in between. CDR3 region: CAWSVLVGSHYEQYF. DNA of the CDR3: TGTGCCTGGAGTGTACTTGTGGGTTCCCACTACGAGCAGTACTTC.